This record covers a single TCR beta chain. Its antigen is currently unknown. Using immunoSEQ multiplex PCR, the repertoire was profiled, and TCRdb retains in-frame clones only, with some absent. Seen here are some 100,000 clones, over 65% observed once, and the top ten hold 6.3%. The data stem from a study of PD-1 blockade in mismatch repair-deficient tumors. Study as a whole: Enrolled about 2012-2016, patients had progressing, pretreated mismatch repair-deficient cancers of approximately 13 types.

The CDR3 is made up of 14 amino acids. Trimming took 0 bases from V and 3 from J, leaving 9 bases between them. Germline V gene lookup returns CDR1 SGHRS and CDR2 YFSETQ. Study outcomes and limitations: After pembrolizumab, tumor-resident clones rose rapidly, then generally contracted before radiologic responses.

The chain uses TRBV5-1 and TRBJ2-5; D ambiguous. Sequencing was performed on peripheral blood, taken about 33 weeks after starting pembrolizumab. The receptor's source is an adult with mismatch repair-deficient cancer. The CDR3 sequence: CASSLVRSEETQYF. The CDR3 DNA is TGCGCCAGCAGCTTGGTTAGGTCGGAAGAGACCCAGTACTTC.